This T cell receptor (beta chain) was sequenced in a study of blood T cells in healthy people across ages. Overall study: About one barcoded TCR beta cDNA was captured per two T cells.

The CDR3 has 13 residues. CDR1 and CDR2 (germline): SQVTM, ANQGSEA. It was approximately 10 milliliters of peripheral blood that were drawn from each donor. The use of a sample-barcoded 5' primer and a J-beta primer mix characterized a second PCR of roughly 6 to 11 cycles. TCRdb itself ran the 5' RACE reads through MiXCR, one entry per CDR3 protein. The data contain approximately 800,000 distinct CDR3 sequences, roughly 25% of them singletons. This clonotype came up a few times. These data were also reused for a study on T cells of mothers and their children. That paper adds: Donation came from three healthy Caucasian mothers together with their six children. Every mother supplied over 9.5 million TCR beta CDR3 reads and every child about 3 million.

Sample: blood. The rearrangement links TRBV29-1 to TRBJ2-5; 7 nucleotides align to TRBD2. TRBJ2-1 matches the DNA end more closely, so the J call is doubtful. This receptor was obtained from a boy between 5 and 17 years old in good health. CDR3 bases: TGCAGCGTTTTGGGAGGGACTTCCAATGAGCAGTTCTTC. Translating gives CSVLGGTSNEQFF.